Below are 17 T cell receptor beta chains sequenced from a single sample in a study of blood T cell repertoires in COVID-19. Sequencing used immunoSEQ multiplex PCR; TCRdb keeps in-frame clones, though not all of them. The sample includes about 360,000 clones, roughly 86% seen only once; the top ten take under 1.5%. What was sequenced was PBMCs or T cells enriched from blood (not recorded which). These receptors originate from a man aged 25-40 years who had recovered from COVID-19.

This sequence joins TRBV7-9 and TRBJ2-5, with 8 nucleotides matching TRBD1. CDR3 length equals 14 residues. V shed 5 bases, J shed 6 bases, and the junction held 8 bases outside the gene matches. Germline V gives CDR1 SEHNR, CDR2 FQNEAQ (reference sequence). CDR3 residues: CASSPDRGSKTQYF. CDR3 bases: TGTGCCAGCAGCCCCGACAGGGGAAGTAAGACCCAGTACTTC.

This clone was counted only a few times. Additional DNA sequences in this sample encode the identical CDR3. J is TRBJ1-5 and V is TRBV5-4; D gene ambiguous. Germline CDR1 SGHNT, CDR2 YYREEE (reference sequence). This CDR3 spans 14 amino acids. V lost 2 bases and J 1 base, leaving 7 bases between the germline ends. CDR3 amino acids: CASSLGGSNQPQHF. The CDR3 DNA reads as TGTGCCAGCAGCTTAGGAGGAAGCAATCAGCCCCAGCATTTT.

The V and J genes are TRBV12-3 or TRBV12-4 and TRBJ2-1; TRBD2 agrees at 7 bases. The CDR3 loop spans 12 amino acids. V dropped 3 bases and J dropped 7; count of bases not matched to a gene: 0. CDR3 nucleotides: TGTGCCAGCAGTTTCGGGGGGAATGAGCAGTTCTTC. Encoded protein: CASSFGGNEQFF.

V usage is TRBV18 and J usage is TRBJ2-7; D may be TRBD1 (5 bases). This CDR3 contains 14 residues. Germline V gene lookup returns CDR1 KGHSH and CDR2 LQKENI. Trimming removed 4 bases from V and 2 bases from J, with 12 bases in between. CDR3 residues: CASSQGASTYEQYF. As DNA, the CDR3 is TGTGCCAGCTCACAAGGGGCTTCGACCTACGAGCAGTACTTC.

V usage is TRBV9 and J usage is TRBJ1-2; 9 bases align to TRBD1. The CDR3 extends over 15 amino acids. The V gene's germline CDR1 is SGDLS and CDR2 YYNGEE. J lost 5 bases, V lost 4 bases, and 9 bases had no gene match. CDR3 residues: CASSPDPDRGYGYTF. The DNA for the CDR3 is TGTGCCAGCAGCCCAGATCCGGACAGGGGTTATGGCTACACCTTC.

This clone was seen more than once but under ten times. This chain links TRBV30 with TRBJ1-1; 8 nucleotides agree with TRBD1. Germline V gene data show CDR1 as GTSNPN and CDR2 as SVGIG (reference sequence). CDR3 length: 16 amino acids. V lost 4 bases, J lost 1 base, and 11 bases stayed unmatched. CDR3 in DNA: TGTGCCTGGATCCCCAGGGGGCTCCGTTCGAACACTGAAGCTTTCTTT. Its protein is CAWIPRGLRSNTEAFF. Supplemented by reference TRBV30 and TRBJ1-1, the full variable domain reads SQTIHQWPATLVQPVGSPLSLECTVEGTSNPNLYWYRQAAGRGLQLLFYSVGIGQISSEVPQNLSASRPQDRQFILSSKKLLLSDSGFYLCAWIPRGLRSNTEAFFGQGTRLTVV.

The chain uses TRBV24-1 and TRBJ2-2; TRBD1 is a possible D gene (5 bases). Trimming took 2 bases from V and 4 from J, leaving 10 bases between them. The CDR3 contains 15 residues. CDR1 is KGHDR and CDR2 is SFDVKD in the germline V gene. CDR3 sequence reads: CATSDSQGITGELFF. Written as DNA, the CDR3 is TGTGCCACCAGTGATTCTCAGGGTATCACCGGGGAGCTGTTTTTT.

V and J are TRBV5-1 and TRBJ1-1, with 7 bases matching TRBD1. The CDR3 sequence is 14 residues long. The germline CDR1 and CDR2 sequences are SGHRS and YFSETQ. V trimming: 4 bases; J trimming: 7 bases; junction bases outside the gene matches: 10. CDR3 region: CASSPGTALVEAFF. In DNA, the CDR3 is TGCGCCAGCAGCCCCGGGACAGCCTTGGTTGAAGCTTTCTTT.

The rearrangement uses TRBV5-1 and TRBJ2-2, with 9 bases lining up with TRBD1. CDR1 and CDR2 from the germline V gene are SGHRS and YFSETQ. V was clipped by 1 base and J by 4 bases; unmatched bases: 14. The CDR3 runs 19 residues. CDR3 amino acids: CASSLTGTGSHRGTGELFF. The CDR3 nucleotides are TGCGCCAGCAGCTTGACCGGGACAGGGTCCCATCGGGGCACCGGGGAGCTGTTTTTT. The variable domain in full, with the rest retrieved from reference TRBV5-1 and TRBJ2-2, is KAGVTQTPRYLIKTRGQQVTLSCSPISGHRSVSWYQQTPGQGLQFLFEYFSETQRNKGNFPGRFSGRQFSNSRSEMNVSTLELGDSALYLCASSLTGTGSHRGTGELFFGEGSRLTVL.

CDR3 region: CASSYLPSRVSNNEQFF. Here the CDR3 DNA reads TGTGCCAGCAGTTACCTCCCAAGCAGGGTTTCCAACAATGAGCAGTTCTTC. The genes are TRBV7-9 and TRBJ2-1; D may be TRBD1 (5 bases). V was shortened by 6 bases and J by 5 bases, with 23 bases between the two germline ends. The CDR3 contains 17 residues. CDR1 is SEHNR and CDR2 is FQNEAQ in the germline V gene (reference sequence). Full variable domain (outside the CDR3, taken from reference TRBV7-9 and TRBJ2-1): DTGVSQNPRHKITKRGQNVTFRCDPISEHNRLYWYRQTLGQGPEFLTYFQNEAQLEKSRLLSDRFSAERPKGSFSTLEIQRTEQGDSAMYLCASSYLPSRVSNNEQFFGPGTRLTVL.

The chain has TRBV25-1 and TRBJ1-2, with no clear D. Trimming shortened V by 0 bases and J by 8 bases, and 7 bases separated the two germline ends. Germline values: CDR1 MGHDK, CDR2 SYGVNS. CDR3 size: 12 residues. The CDR3 DNA reads as TGTGCCAGCAGTGAATATAGAAGCGGCTACACCTTC. It codes for CASSEYRSGYTF.

V usage is TRBV10-3 and J usage is TRBJ1-1, with 9 bases that match TRBD1. V lost 6 bases, J lost 1 base, and 6 bases stayed unmatched. This CDR3 comprises 15 residues. The germline V gene encodes CDR1 ENHRY and CDR2 SYGVKD. DNA for the CDR3: TGTGCCATCAGGGAAAAGGGACAGGGGAACACTGAAGCTTTCTTT. Its translation: CAIREKGQGNTEAFF.

This clone was observed a few times. This chain uses TRBV14 with TRBJ2-1, with 13 bases identical to TRBD2. The CDR3 consists of 14 residues. V shed 4 bases, J shed 7 bases, and the junction held 1 base outside the gene matches. CDR1 SGHDN and CDR2 FVKESK come from the germline V gene. The CDR3 coding sequence is TGTGCCAGCAGCCCGACTAGCGGGGGGAATGAGCAGTTCTTC. This sequence encodes CASSPTSGGNEQFF.

The chain has TRBV4-1 and TRBJ2-5; 7 nucleotides match TRBD1. Per germline, CDR1 MGHRA and CDR2 YSYEKL. Trimming took 1 base from V and 2 from J; bases not matched to a gene: 7. The CDR3 sequence is 16 residues long. The CDR3 bases are TGCGCCAGCAGCCAAGTACAGGGGATTGCACAAGAGACCCAGTACTTC. Protein sequence: CASSQVQGIAQETQYF.

The chain employs TRBV3-1 (or the pseudogene TRBV3-2) and TRBJ2-2, with 9 bases matching TRBD2. Germline V lookup: CDR1 LGHDT, CDR2 YNNKEL (reference sequence). The CDR3 loop spans 15 amino acids. J lost 7 bases, V lost 5 bases, and 8 bases had no gene match. CDR3 sequence reads: CASSKTAGGHGELFF. Here the CDR3 DNA reads TGTGCCAGCAGCAAAACCGCGGGGGGGCACGGGGAGCTGTTTTTT.

The rearrangement uses TRBV13 and TRBJ2-1, with 8 positions matching TRBD2. Unmatched junction bases numbered 5, after V lost 1 base and J lost 6 bases. CDR1 and CDR2 (germline): PRHDT, FYEKMQ (reference sequence). This CDR3 has 15 residues. CDR3 sequence reads: CASSLVTSVINEQFF. CDR3 bases: TGTGCCAGCAGCTTAGTGACTAGCGTGATCAATGAGCAGTTCTTC.

Note on this clone: This sample includes further DNA sequences coding for the same CDR3. This sequence joins TRBV27 and TRBJ1-2; D is perhaps TRBD1 (6 bases). The CDR3 consists of 13 residues. Germline V gene sequence: CDR1 MNHEY, CDR2 SMNVEV (reference sequence). Between the trimmed V and J ends, which lost 3 bases and 2 bases, there was a span of 7 bases. The CDR3 bases are TGTGCCAGCAGTTTGACAGGCAACTATGGCTACACCTTC. Amino acids: CASSLTGNYGYTF.